This T cell receptor beta chain comes out of a study of T cells in Graves' hyperthyroidism and ophthalmopathy. This clonotype was seen repeatedly, ten times or more. It was RNA transcripts that yielded the amplified TCR beta CDR3 regions. In the first-round RT-PCR of the TCR CDR3, the HTBI primer set was used. MiXCR, applied by TCRdb to the multiplex PCR reads, yields one record per CDR3 protein. Of 600,000 to 900,000 distinct CDR3 sequences in the sample, roughly 17% were seen once. Germline loops: CDR1 SNHLY, CDR2 FYNNEI. The ends lost 0 bases at V and 5 bases at J; junction bases unmatched: 9. This CDR3 comprises 18 residues. Clinical symptoms, serum thyroxine and TRAb, thyroid ultrasound and orbital computed tomography together formed the diagnostic basis.

The chain is built from TRBV2 and TRBJ2-1; 11 bases line up with TRBD2. This clonotype was obtained from a man aged 18 to 30 with Graves' hyperthyroidism. The source material was blood. The CDR3 DNA reads as TGTGCCAGCAGTGAAGCGCTTCATAGCGGGAGGGCCGACAATGAGCAGTTCTTC. It yields the protein CASSEALHSGRADNEQFF.